The next 7 T cell receptor beta chains were all read from a single sample in a study of cytomegalovirus exposure and HLA in healthy donors. Primers included in the PCR were 60 Vbeta and 13 Jbeta primers. Here immunoSEQ multiplex PCR was the method, and the copy in TCRdb shows in-frame clones only, minus some. The sample includes about 160,000 clones, 80% of them seen just once. The material sequenced was PBMCs. Receptors were obtained from a woman aged 45-65 years in good health and CMV-seronegative.

The CDR3 is CASSPLRVEQFF. The CDR3 coding sequence is TGTGCCAGCAGCCCACTCCGGGTGGAGCAGTTCTTC. The chain recombines TRBV28 with TRBJ2-1, with D unclear. V lost 6 bases and J lost 10, with 13 bases in between. In germline, CDR1 is MDHEN, CDR2 SYDVKM. This CDR3 has 12 residues.

V and J are TRBV19 and TRBJ2-2, with D unclear. CDR1 LNHDA and CDR2 SQIVND come from the germline V gene (reference sequence). With 5 bases removed from V and 6 bases from J, the gap between germline ends came to 13 bases. The CDR3 has 14 amino acids. Here the CDR3 reads CASSLLVSSGELFF. The CDR3 coding sequence is TGTGCCAGTAGTTTGCTAGTTTCATCCGGGGAGCTGTTTTTT.

This chain links TRBV6-1 with TRBJ1-3; D is possibly TRBD1 (6 bases). Germline values: CDR1 MNHNS, CDR2 SASEGT. The CDR3 runs 15 residues. Trimming shortened V by 0 bases and J by 3 bases, and 9 bases separated the two germline ends. The CDR3 DNA sequence: TGTGCCAGCAGTGAAGCCCCAGGGGTTGGAAACACCATATATTTT. Protein sequence: CASSEAPGVGNTIYF.

The V call is TRBV28, the J call TRBJ2-3; maybe TRBD2 (5 bases). Germline V gives CDR1 MDHEN, CDR2 SYDVKM. The CDR3 consists of 13 residues. Trimming took off 7 bases at V and 0 bases at J, with 8 bases between the two ends. CDR3 nucleotide sequence: TGTGCCAGCAAAGGCGGGAGCACAGATACGCAGTATTTT. Translation gives CASKGGSTDTQYF.

The rearrangement joins TRBV18 to TRBJ1-2; 7 nucleotides align to TRBD1. Trimming took 4 bases from V and 4 from J; bases not matched to a gene: 12. The CDR3 spans 16 residues. Germline V lookup: CDR1 KGHSH, CDR2 LQKENI. The CDR3 is CASSHDALTGLYGYTF. CDR3 DNA: TGTGCCAGCTCACACGACGCCCTGACAGGGCTCTATGGCTACACCTTC.

The chain combines TRBV7-2 with TRBJ2-5, with D possibly matching TRBD1 (6 bases). Germline V CDR1 and CDR2: SGHTA, FQGNSA. This CDR3 is built from 14 residues. V was trimmed by 2 bases and J by 1 base, leaving 8 bases between them. In DNA, the CDR3 is TGTGCCAGCAGCTTAAGGACAGTCCAAGAGACCCAGTACTTC. It codes for CASSLRTVQETQYF.

CDR3 amino acids: CASSPFGGYRGGTEAFF. The DNA of the CDR3 is TGTGCCAGCAGTCCGTTTGGGGGGTACAGGGGCGGGACTGAAGCTTTCTTT. V usage is TRBV28 and J usage is TRBJ1-1; 7 nucleotides line up with TRBD1. The CDR3 contains 17 residues. Trimming took 5 bases from V and 5 from J; bases not matched to a gene: 17. Germline CDR1 MDHEN, CDR2 SYDVKM.